This T cell receptor (beta chain) was observed in a study of T-cell reconstitution after alpha-beta-depleted transplantation in children. Study observations and caveats: Once a year had passed after transplant, T-cell counts and diversity came mostly from newly produced T cells. Where alpha-beta T cells came from about two months after transplant was reportedly several hundred expanded graft clones. Some patients' high day-60 TCRbeta diversity was traced to surviving recipient T cells and thymic progenitors.

TCRbeta library preparation incorporated unique molecular identifiers. Using its own MiXCR run on the PCR reads, TCRdb lists one record per CDR3 protein. The sample lists about 260,000 distinct CDR3 sequences, 7.5% to 9.5% seen once, with less than 8% in the top ten. This clonotype was seen many times. What it recognizes is unknown. Germline lookup yields CDR1 SGHRS and CDR2 YFSETQ. This CDR3 has 13 amino acids. Trimming at V came to 6 bases and at J to 4 bases, leaving 4 bases not matched to a gene. This sequence was found in a male patient between 5 and 17 years old who had a stem cell transplant for acute lymphoblastic leukemia, so the T cells may come from the graft donor. Material: PBMCs, mostly from graft donor cells, obtained 180 days after TCRalphabeta/CD19-depleted stem cell transplant. This sequence joins TRBV5-1 and TRBJ2-5; 9 nucleotides match TRBD1. The CDR3 loop reads CASTQGARETQYF. The CDR3 coding sequence is TGCGCCAGCACACAGGGGGCGAGAGAGACCCAGTACTTC.